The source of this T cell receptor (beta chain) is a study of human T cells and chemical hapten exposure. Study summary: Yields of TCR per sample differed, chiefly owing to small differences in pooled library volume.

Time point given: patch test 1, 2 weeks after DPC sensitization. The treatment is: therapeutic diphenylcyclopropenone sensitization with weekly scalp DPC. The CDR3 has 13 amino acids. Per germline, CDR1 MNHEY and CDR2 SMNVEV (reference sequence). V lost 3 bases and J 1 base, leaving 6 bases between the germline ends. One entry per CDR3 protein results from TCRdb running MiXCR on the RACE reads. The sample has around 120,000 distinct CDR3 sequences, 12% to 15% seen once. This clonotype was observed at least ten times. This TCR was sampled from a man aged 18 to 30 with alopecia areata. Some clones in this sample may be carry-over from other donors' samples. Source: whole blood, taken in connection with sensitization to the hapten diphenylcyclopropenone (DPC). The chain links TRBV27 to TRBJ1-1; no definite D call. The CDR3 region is CASSLMQNTEAFF. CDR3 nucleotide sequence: TGTGCCAGCAGTTTGATGCAGAACACTGAAGCTTTCTTT.